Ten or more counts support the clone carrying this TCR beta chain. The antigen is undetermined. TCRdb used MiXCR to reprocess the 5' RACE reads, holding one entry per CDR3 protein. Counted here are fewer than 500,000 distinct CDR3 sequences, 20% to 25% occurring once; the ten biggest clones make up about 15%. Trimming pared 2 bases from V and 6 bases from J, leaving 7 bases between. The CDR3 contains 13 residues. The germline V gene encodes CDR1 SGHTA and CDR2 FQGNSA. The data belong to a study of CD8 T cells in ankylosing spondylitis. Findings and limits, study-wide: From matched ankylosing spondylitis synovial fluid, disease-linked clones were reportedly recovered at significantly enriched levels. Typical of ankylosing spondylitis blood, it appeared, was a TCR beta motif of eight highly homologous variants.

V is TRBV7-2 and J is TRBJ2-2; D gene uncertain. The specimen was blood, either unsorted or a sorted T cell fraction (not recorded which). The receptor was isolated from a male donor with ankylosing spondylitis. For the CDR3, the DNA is TGTGCCAGCAGCTTAAGACGTTCCGGGGAGCTGTTTTTT. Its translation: CASSLRRSGELFF.